This TCR beta chain was retrieved from a study of CD8 T cells in ankylosing spondylitis. The study, taken as a whole, reports: Within ankylosing spondylitis blood, a TCR beta motif made up of under 10 highly homologous variants appeared to be characteristic.

Each CDR3 protein gets one entry after TCRdb re-called the 5' RACE reads with MiXCR. The sample has some 220,000 distinct CDR3 sequences; more than 5.5% are singletons. V lost 6 bases and J lost 6; bases outside the gene matches: 11. CDR1 DFQATT and CDR2 SNEGSKA come from the germline V gene (reference sequence). The CDR3 extends over 15 amino acids. There are many counts of this clonotype. The antigen is unknown. The receptor's source is a male donor with ankylosing spondylitis. This rearrangement joins TRBV20-1 to TRBJ2-3; 11 bases fit TRBD2. The source material was blood, either unsorted or a sorted T cell fraction (not recorded which). CDR3 bases: TGCAGTGCGCCACTAGCGGGGGCCAGGACGGATACGCAGTATTTT. Its translation is CSAPLAGARTDTQYF.